These T cell receptor beta chains were read from a single sample in a study of naive and memory T cell subsets. TCRdb reprocessed the UMI-ligation and nested PCR reads via MiXCR and lists one record per CDR3 protein. The sample lists roughly 92,000 distinct CDR3 sequences, approximately 10% seen once, with approximately 0.14% in the top ten. What was sequenced was naive CD4+ T cells from blood. The receptors were sampled from a human donor in good health. Each CDR3 is given with its conserved first and last residue. D genes are given only for firm matches. Clone size is stated in some rows and not others, as once, few, many or a class when expanded.

clone size: NA; D gene: NA; CDR3 length: 17; J gene: TRBJ1-5; V gene: TRBV19; CDR3 protein: CASRSGPPNYSNQPQHF; CDR3 DNA: TGTGCCAGTAGGTCAGGGCCCCCAAATTATAGCAATCAGCCCCAGCATTTT
clone size: NA; D gene: TRBD1; CDR3 length: 12; J gene: TRBJ1-1; V gene: TRBV30; CDR3 protein: CAWSAGGTEAFF; CDR3 DNA: TGTGCCTGGAGTGCAGGGGGCACTGAAGCTTTCTTT
clone size: NA; D gene: NA; CDR3 length: 20; J gene: TRBJ2-3; V gene: TRBV21-1; CDR3 protein: CASSKGDRVFSKRDTDTQYF; CDR3 DNA: TGTGCCAGCAGCAAAGGGGACAGGGTGTTTAGCAAGCGGGACACAGATACGCAGTATTTT
clone size: few; D gene: TRBD2; CDR3 length: 15; J gene: TRBJ2-3; V gene: TRBV7-2; CDR3 protein: CASSLVAGHTDTQYF; CDR3 DNA: TGTGCCAGCAGCTTAGTAGCGGGTCACACAGATACGCAGTATTTT
clone size: NA; D gene: NA; CDR3 length: 14; J gene: TRBJ1-1; V gene: TRBV29-1; CDR3 protein: CSVGLGPVGTEAFF; CDR3 DNA: TGCAGCGTTGGATTGGGTCCGGTGGGCACTGAAGCTTTCTTT
clone size: many; D gene: NA; CDR3 length: 13; J gene: TRBJ2-7; V gene: TRBV4-2; CDR3 protein: CASSQGFSYEQYF; CDR3 DNA: TGTGCCAGCAGCCAAGGGTTCTCCTACGAGCAGTACTTC
clone size: many; D gene: TRBD2; CDR3 length: 16; J gene: TRBJ2-1; V gene: TRBV14; CDR3 protein: CASSQFAGVAVNEQFF; CDR3 DNA: TGTGCCAGCAGCCAATTTGCGGGAGTGGCAGTGAATGAGCAGTTCTTC
clone size: few; D gene: TRBD2; CDR3 length: 15; J gene: TRBJ2-1; V gene: TRBV9; CDR3 protein: CATSGGAGGGYEQFF; CDR3 DNA: TGTGCCACCAGCGGGGGAGCGGGAGGAGGGTATGAGCAGTTCTTC
clone size: few; D gene: NA; CDR3 length: 13; J gene: TRBJ2-7; V gene: TRBV6-2/TRBV6-3; CDR3 protein: CASGPPNLYEQYF; CDR3 DNA: TGTGCCAGCGGGCCTCCGAACCTCTACGAGCAGTACTTC
clone size: few; D gene: TRBD2; CDR3 length: 16; J gene: TRBJ2-7; V gene: TRBV7-2; CDR3 protein: CASSLSGGGSSYEQYF; CDR3 DNA: TGTGCCAGCAGCCTTTCGGGCGGGGGGAGCTCCTACGAGCAGTACTTC
clone size: NA; D gene: NA; CDR3 length: 14; J gene: TRBJ2-5; V gene: TRBV27; CDR3 protein: CASSPPGRRETQYF; CDR3 DNA: TGTGCCAGCAGTCCGCCGGGACGACGAGAGACCCAGTACTTC
clone size: many; D gene: TRBD2; CDR3 length: 15; J gene: TRBJ2-3; V gene: TRBV20-1; CDR3 protein: CSARGTSGYTDTQYF; CDR3 DNA: TGCAGTGCTAGAGGGACTAGCGGATACACAGATACGCAGTATTTT
clone size: many; D gene: TRBD2; CDR3 length: 15; J gene: TRBJ2-7; V gene: TRBV4-2; CDR3 protein: CASSLRLAGTYEQYF; CDR3 DNA: TGTGCCAGCAGCCTCCGACTAGCGGGCACCTACGAGCAGTACTTC
clone size: NA; D gene: NA; CDR3 length: 14; J gene: TRBJ2-7; V gene: TRBV10-3; CDR3 protein: CAIQRDIGGYEQYF; CDR3 DNA: TGTGCCATTCAACGAGACATCGGTGGCTACGAGCAGTACTTC
clone size: many; D gene: NA; CDR3 length: 18; J gene: TRBJ2-7; V gene: TRBV10-2; CDR3 protein: CASSEWAPLLARTVEQYF; CDR3 DNA: TGCGCCAGCAGTGAGTGGGCCCCCCTTCTAGCACGGACTGTCGAGCAGTACTTC
clone size: many; D gene: TRBD1; CDR3 length: 15; J gene: TRBJ2-1; V gene: TRBV5-1; CDR3 protein: CASSFGDRTTNEQFF; CDR3 DNA: TGCGCCAGCAGCTTCGGGGACAGAACTACCAATGAGCAGTTCTTC
clone size: NA; D gene: TRBD1; CDR3 length: 14; J gene: TRBJ2-7; V gene: TRBV30; CDR3 protein: CAWSVFQGTAEQYF; CDR3 DNA: TGTGCCTGGAGTGTATTTCAGGGGACAGCCGAGCAGTACTTC
clone size: few; D gene: NA; CDR3 length: 12; J gene: TRBJ1-2; V gene: TRBV3-1; CDR3 protein: CASSQPNYGYTF; CDR3 DNA: TGTGCCAGCAGCCAACCCAACTATGGCTACACCTTC
clone size: NA; D gene: TRBD1; CDR3 length: 16; J gene: TRBJ1-1; V gene: TRBV7-2; CDR3 protein: CASSSGQGVLNTEAFF; CDR3 DNA: TGTGCCAGCAGCTCCGGACAGGGGGTGTTGAACACTGAAGCTTTCTTT
clone size: many; D gene: NA; CDR3 length: 16; J gene: TRBJ1-1; V gene: TRBV25-1; CDR3 protein: CASSDQPAGPNTEAFF; CDR3 DNA: TGTGCCAGCAGTGATCAGCCGGCGGGGCCGAACACTGAAGCTTTCTTT
clone size: NA; D gene: NA; CDR3 length: 16; J gene: TRBJ2-1; V gene: TRBV20-1; CDR3 protein: CSAGRRQADSSDERFF; CDR3 DNA: TGCAGTGCTGGAAGACGACAGGCTGATTCTTCCGATGAGCGGTTCTTC
clone size: NA; D gene: NA; CDR3 length: 16; J gene: TRBJ1-6; V gene: TRBV6-5; CDR3 protein: CASRPEISEGGSPLHF; CDR3 DNA: TGTGCCAGCCGGCCTGAAATAAGCGAGGGAGGATCACCCCTCCACTTT
clone size: NA; D gene: NA; CDR3 length: 17; J gene: TRBJ1-5; V gene: TRBV4-2; CDR3 protein: CASSQGPRTLTNQPQHF; CDR3 DNA: TGTGCCAGCAGCCAAGGCCCTCGGACGCTTACCAATCAGCCCCAGCATTTT
clone size: many; D gene: TRBD1; CDR3 length: 16; J gene: TRBJ2-3; V gene: TRBV7-2; CDR3 protein: CASSLAPTGGADTQYF; CDR3 DNA: TGTGCCAGCAGCTTAGCGCCGACAGGGGGCGCGGATACGCAGTATTTT
clone size: NA; D gene: NA; CDR3 length: 17; J gene: TRBJ2-7; V gene: TRBV18; CDR3 protein: CASSPSDGHAALGEQYF; CDR3 DNA: TGTGCCAGCTCACCGTCCGACGGACACGCTGCCTTGGGCGAGCAGTACTTC
clone size: few; D gene: NA; CDR3 length: 14; J gene: TRBJ2-1; V gene: TRBV28; CDR3 protein: CASSLDFSWNEQFF; CDR3 DNA: TGTGCCAGCAGTTTAGATTTTTCGTGGAATGAGCAGTTCTTC
clone size: NA; D gene: NA; CDR3 length: 18; J gene: TRBJ1-2; V gene: TRBV5-1; CDR3 protein: CASSSLRYSGAVDYGYTF; CDR3 DNA: TGCGCCAGCAGCTCCCTCAGGTATTCGGGTGCGGTTGACTATGGCTACACCTTC
clone size: NA; D gene: NA; CDR3 length: 12; J gene: TRBJ1-1; V gene: TRBV30; CDR3 protein: CAWSDRITEAFF; CDR3 DNA: TGTGCCTGGAGTGATAGAATCACTGAAGCTTTCTTT
clone size: few; D gene: TRBD1; CDR3 length: 14; J gene: TRBJ1-1; V gene: TRBV20-1; CDR3 protein: CSAYRTGDGTEAFF; CDR3 DNA: TGCAGTGCCTACAGAACAGGGGATGGCACTGAAGCTTTCTTT
clone size: NA; D gene: TRBD1; CDR3 length: 16; J gene: TRBJ2-1; V gene: TRBV9; CDR3 protein: CASSADRTGKVNEQFF; CDR3 DNA: TGTGCCAGCAGCGCAGACCGGACAGGGAAGGTCAATGAGCAGTTCTTC
clone size: NA; D gene: TRBD2; CDR3 length: 15; J gene: TRBJ2-2; V gene: TRBV10-2; CDR3 protein: CASRASGSNTGELFF; CDR3 DNA: TGCGCCAGCCGGGCTAGCGGATCGAACACCGGGGAGCTGTTTTTT
clone size: NA; D gene: TRBD1; CDR3 length: 13; J gene: TRBJ1-5; V gene: TRBV29-1; CDR3 protein: CATGQGGGQPQHF; CDR3 DNA: TGCGCAACGGGACAGGGGGGCGGTCAGCCCCAGCATTTT
clone size: NA; D gene: NA; CDR3 length: 13; J gene: TRBJ1-4; V gene: TRBV7-2; CDR3 protein: CASSPGPNEKLFF; CDR3 DNA: TGTGCCAGCAGCCCTGGTCCTAATGAAAAACTGTTTTTT
clone size: once; D gene: TRBD1; CDR3 length: 18; J gene: TRBJ1-3; V gene: TRBV28; CDR3 protein: CASSFPAGQGKSGNTIYF; CDR3 DNA: TGTGCCAGCAGTTTCCCTGCAGGACAGGGGAAATCTGGAAACACCATATATTTT